The T cell receptor (beta chain) under discussion was sequenced for a study of T cell responses to AZD1222 COVID-19 vaccine. This table comes from immunoSEQ multiplex PCR, and its TCRdb copy is limited to in-frame clones, with some not included. Of more than 95,000 clones listed, approximately 85% are singletons. The analysis combined second doses at about 4 or about 12 weeks. Study outcomes and limitations: Baseline serostatus was positive in only six AZD1222 recipients. After two AZD1222 doses, spike-specific TCR breadth and depth rose versus day 0. Donors were mostly white British, more females; clonal diversity possibly underestimated.

The V segment lost 3 bases and the J segment 5 bases; nucleotides outside the gene matches: 10. Germline CDR1 and CDR2: KGHSH and LQKENI. The CDR3 is 16 amino acids. A note on this clone: Its antigen is as yet unknown.

The genes are TRBV18 and TRBJ2-5; TRBD2 agrees at 9 bases. The TCR originated in an adult who received the AZD1222 COVID-19 vaccine. This specimen consisted of peripheral blood, obtained 28 days after the second AZD1222 dose. CDR3 nucleotide sequence: TGTGCCAGCTCACCGGCGGCGGGGGGGCCTCAGGAGACCCAGTACTTC. Amino acids: CASSPAAGGPQETQYF.